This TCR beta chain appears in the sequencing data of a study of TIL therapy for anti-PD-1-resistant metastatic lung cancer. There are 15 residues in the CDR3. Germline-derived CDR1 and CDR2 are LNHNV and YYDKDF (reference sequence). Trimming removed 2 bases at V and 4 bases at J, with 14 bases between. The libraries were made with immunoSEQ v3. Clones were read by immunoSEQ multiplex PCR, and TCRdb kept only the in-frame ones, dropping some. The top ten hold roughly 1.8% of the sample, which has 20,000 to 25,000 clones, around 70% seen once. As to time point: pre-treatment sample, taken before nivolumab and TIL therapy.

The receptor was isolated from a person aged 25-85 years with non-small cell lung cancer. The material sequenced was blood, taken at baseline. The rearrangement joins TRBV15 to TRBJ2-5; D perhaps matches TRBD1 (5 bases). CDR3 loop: CATSRSGLSRETQYF. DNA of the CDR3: TGTGCCACCAGCAGATCAGGGCTGAGCCGAGAGACCCAGTACTTC. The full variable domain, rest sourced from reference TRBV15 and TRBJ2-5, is DAMVIQNPRYQVTQFGKPVTLSCSQTLNHNVMYWYQQKSSQAPKLLFHYYDKDFNNEADTPDNFQSRRPNTSFCFLDIRSPGLGDTAMYLCATSRSGLSRETQYFGPGTRLLVL.